The rows below give T cell receptor beta chains drawn from one sample of a study of T cell responses to AZD1222 COVID-19 vaccine. Sequencing was performed with immunoSEQ multiplex PCR; in TCRdb, only in-frame clones are kept and a portion is missing. The data contain around 150,000 clones, 80% to 95% of them singletons. The sample was peripheral blood, taken 28 days after the second AZD1222 dose. The receptors here all came from an adult who received the AZD1222 COVID-19 vaccine. The conserved cysteine and the conserved F or W are not part of the CDR3 here. The order of the fields is V gene, D gene, CDR3 protein. The D gene is left open where the match is weak.

TRBV10-2	TRBD2	ASSEPSLTSGNEQF
TRBV30	NA	AWSAGGGDGYT
TRBV13	NA	ASSLSGIGTQY
TRBV28	NA	ASRLAGELF
TRBV9	NA	ASSEGQGNYGYT
TRBV7-9	NA	ASSGPYSEQY
TRBV27	TRBD2	ASSHGTSGSNEQF
TRBV27	NA	ASSLSRSMNTEAF
TRBV7-8	NA	ASSLARWGAIDTQY
TRBV7-2	TRBD1	ARTGRLNNEQF
TRBV7-9	NA	ASSFQGIPYEQY
TRBV30	NA	AWSARGAGNQPQH
TRBV19	NA	ASSTEGTLENEKLF
TRBV27	NA	ASSLSQGFGQPQH
TRBV5-1	NA	ASSLDRAPADTQY
TRBV27	NA	ASSIGVISTDTQY
TRBV10-1	NA	ASSSGAGYEQY
TRBV16	NA	ASSQLAVGVTYGYT
TRBV23-1	NA	ASSQPTGVSSYNEQF
TRBV12-5	NA	ASGLSPSHSGNTIY
TRBV12-3/TRBV12-4	NA	ASSWVLYEQY
TRBV30	NA	AWSVGGNYNSPLH
TRBV7-2	TRBD2	ASSWGLAREQY
TRBV4-1	NA	ASSQDFGGGYT
TRBV7-8	NA	ASSLSRGATNEKLF
TRBV5-5	NA	ASSAGSIDQPQH
TRBV28	TRBD1	ASSLTGGGNQPQH
TRBV27	NA	ASSLYTGGLRSPLH
TRBV5-1	TRBD1	ASSSSGTGTSEKLF
TRBV3-1/TRBV3-2	NA	ASSQGLAGNEQF
TRBV4-1	NA	ASSQQVYNEQF
TRBV5-1	NA	ASSLAGYSNQPQH
TRBV27	TRBD2	ASRRTSGNTGELF
TRBV19	NA	ASSITDSFTEAF
TRBV9	NA	ASSVGIAQETQY
TRBV7-7	TRBD1	ASSTSTGTGAGEQY
TRBV5-5	NA	ASSLAGASNQPQH
TRBV11-3	NA	ASSLGGDSYQETQY
TRBV10-2	NA	ASSQALFGGEAF
TRBV19	TRBD2	ASSIRSGRASNEQF
TRBV7-9	NA	ASSLAVGLSNTIY
TRBV12-5	NA	ASGLVGTSEQY
TRBV5-1	TRBD1	ASSSDRIHGYT
TRBV5-4	NA	ASSLGGASGANVLT
TRBV10-3	TRBD2	AISASGTTPTDTQY
TRBV18	NA	ASSPPSQGPYEQY
TRBV4-2	TRBD2	ASSQGRATSGATQETQY
TRBV6-5	NA	ASRETETHPQPQH
TRBV27	NA	ASSLERGGSQH
TRBV29-1	NA	SVESGGAEAF
TRBV2	TRBD2	ASSPLAGEGTGELF
TRBV3-1/TRBV3-2	NA	ASSHGGDSPLH
TRBV19	TRBD2	ASSTGGLAYEQY
TRBV6-4	NA	ASSDQGVTEAF
TRBV27	NA	ASSSRRGTEKETQY
TRBV29-1	NA	SVLRGPTDTQY
TRBV6-1	NA	ASSESRLPFAGSSYNEQF
TRBV6-1	NA	ASSDWGTDTQY
TRBV6-5	NA	ASSLDYSSYNEQF